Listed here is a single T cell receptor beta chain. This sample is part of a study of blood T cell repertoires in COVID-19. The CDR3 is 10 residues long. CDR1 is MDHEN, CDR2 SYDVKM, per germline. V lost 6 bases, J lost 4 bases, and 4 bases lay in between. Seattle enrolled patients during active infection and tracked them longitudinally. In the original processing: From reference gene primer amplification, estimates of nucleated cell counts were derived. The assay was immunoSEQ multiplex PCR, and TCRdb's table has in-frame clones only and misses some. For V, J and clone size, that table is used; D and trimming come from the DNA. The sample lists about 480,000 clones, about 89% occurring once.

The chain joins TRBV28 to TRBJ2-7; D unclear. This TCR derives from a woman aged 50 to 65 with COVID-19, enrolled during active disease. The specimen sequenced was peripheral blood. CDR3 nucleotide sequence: TGTGCCAGCAGCGTGTACGAGCAGTACTTC. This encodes CASSVYEQYF.